The TCR beta chain described here comes from a study of T cell responses to AZD1222 COVID-19 vaccine. Study at large: The study pooled second doses at about 4 or about 12 weeks. Study conclusions and caveats: Repertoire sampling was restricted to post-peak T cell response timepoints. Regions left unmutated in variants are reportedly the target of nearly half of spike-specific TCRs. Vaccination with two AZD1222 doses was followed by a rise in Spike-specific TCR breadth and depth.

Libraries were prepared by immunoSEQ multiplex PCR; TCRdb keeps only in-frame clonotypes and omits some of them. Of roughly 80,000 clones listed, 70% to 85% are singletons. CDR3 length equals 16 residues. Per the germline V gene, CDR1 is SNHLY and CDR2 is FYNNEI. Comment on this clone: Its antigen is unknown. Relative to the germline gene, one junction end is altered; a read error may explain this.

The source was peripheral blood, collected on day 0 of AZD1222 vaccination. The sequence came from an adult in good health. The genes are TRBV2 and TRBJ1-5; D is uncertain. The CDR3 here is CASSEAAVWTPLPQHF. DNA of the CDR3: TGTGCCAGCAGCGAAGCGGCTGTATGGACCCCCCTGCCCCAGCATTTT.